Each of the 25 T cell receptor beta chains below was sequenced from the same sample in a study of shared clonotypes between healthy human individuals. This table comes from immunoSEQ multiplex PCR, and its TCRdb copy is limited to in-frame clones, with some not included. The table lists about 2.1 million clones, 80% to 95% of them singletons. It was CD45RO-negative cells, positively selected for CCR7, that made up naive CD8 cells, with terminally differentiated effector memory CD45RA+ cells excluded. Specimen: naive CD8+ T cells from PBMCs. The receptors here all came from a man younger than 35 in good health. Some clones in this sample may be carry-over from other donors' samples.

This chain connects TRBV27 to TRBJ2-3; 8 nucleotides match TRBD1. Trimming took 6 bases from V and 2 from J; bases not matched to a gene: 4. The CDR3 runs to 14 residues. Germline-derived CDR1 and CDR2 are MNHEY and SMNVEV (reference sequence). CDR3 bases: TGTGCCAGCAGGAGGACAGGGACCACAGATACGCAGTATTTT. Translation gives CASRRTGTTDTQYF.

CDR3 nucleotides: TGTGCCAGCAGCTCCCGAGGAGGGGGGAGCAAAAACATTCAGTACTTC. This translates into CASSSRGGGSKNIQYF. The chain combines TRBV13 with TRBJ2-4; either TRBD1 or TRBD2 may supply D (6 bases each). The CDR3 consists of 16 residues. V was trimmed by 4 bases and J by 3 bases, leaving 16 bases between them. The V gene's germline CDR1 is PRHDT and CDR2 FYEKMQ (reference sequence).

With regard to this clone: The sample holds other DNA sequences that translate to the same CDR3. The chain uses TRBV11-2 and TRBJ1-1, with no clear D. V was trimmed by 3 bases and J by 4 bases, leaving 3 bases between them. CDR3 size: 11 residues. Germline V gene lookup returns CDR1 SGHAT and CDR2 FQNNGV. The CDR3 protein is CASSFGTEAFF. The CDR3 DNA is TGTGCCAGCAGCTTCGGCACTGAAGCTTTCTTT.

The V gene is TRBV5-4, the J gene TRBJ2-5; 11 bases match TRBD2. Trimming took 0 bases from V and 4 from J; bases not matched to a gene: 14. The CDR3 covers 19 residues. Germline V gene lookup returns CDR1 SGHNT and CDR2 YYREEE (reference sequence). CDR3 sequence (DNA): TGTGCCAGCAGCTTGGTTGATACGGGACTAGCGGAACGGGGAGAGACCCAGTACTTC. Residues: CASSLVDTGLAERGETQYF.

V and J are TRBV7-9 and TRBJ1-1; no clear D. The CDR3 contains 14 residues. The V end lost 3 bases, the J end lost 5 bases, and 13 bases lay between the germline ends. Per germline, CDR1 SEHNR and CDR2 FQNEAQ (reference sequence). This CDR3 is CASSLNSGGTEAFF. The CDR3 DNA sequence: TGTGCCAGCAGCTTGAACAGCGGAGGGACTGAAGCTTTCTTT.

The J gene is TRBJ2-1, the V gene TRBV7-9, with D perhaps matching TRBD2 (5 bases). The CDR3 consists of 14 residues. Germline-derived CDR1 and CDR2 are SEHNR and FQNEAQ (reference sequence). The germline V and J ends were trimmed by 3 bases and 5 bases, with 11 bases remaining between them. The CDR3 bases are TGTGCCAGCAGCTTTGCGGGCCAACACAATGAGCAGTTCTTC. Translation: CASSFAGQHNEQFF.

The chain links TRBV28 to TRBJ2-7; D possibly corresponds to TRBD2 (6 bases). Between the trimmed V and J ends, which lost 5 bases and 6 bases, there was a span of 20 bases. This CDR3 comprises 15 residues. The germline gives CDR1 MDHEN, CDR2 SYDVKM. CDR3 loop: CASSRETGYFFEQYF. In DNA, the CDR3 is TGTGCCAGCAGTCGGGAGACGGGTTATTTTTTCGAGCAGTACTTC.

The V and J genes are TRBV14 and TRBJ1-2; D is perhaps TRBD1 (6 bases). Trimming removed 5 bases from V and 6 bases from J, with 19 bases in between. The CDR3 extends over 15 amino acids. From germline, CDR1 is SGHDN and CDR2 FVKESK. CDR3 bases: TGTGCCAGCAGCGCCGCCGGGACACCAGGGGATGGCTACACCTTC. As protein: CASSAAGTPGDGYTF.

The J gene is TRBJ1-1, the V gene TRBV18, with D tentatively TRBD1 (5 bases). There are 16 residues in the CDR3. The V end lost 2 bases, the J end lost 5 bases, and 18 bases lay between the germline ends. The germline gives CDR1 KGHSH, CDR2 LQKENI. CDR3 DNA: TGTGCCAGCTCACCAGAAAGGGGACTAAGGATAACTGAAGCTTTCTTT. It encodes CASSPERGLRITEAFF. Full variable domain (rest looked up from reference TRBV18 and TRBJ1-1): NAGVMQNPRHLVRRRGQEARLRCSPMKGHSHVYWYRQLPEEGLKFMVYLQKENIIDESGMPKERFSAEFPKEGPSILRIQQVVRGDSAAYFCASSPERGLRITEAFFGQGTRLTVV.

The V gene is TRBV9, the J gene TRBJ2-4; D perhaps matches TRBD2 (5 bases). The CDR3 is made up of 15 amino acids. Per germline, CDR1 SGDLS and CDR2 YYNGEE. Trimming cost V 4 bases and J 0 bases, with 11 bases left between them. As DNA, the CDR3 is TGTGCCAGCAGCCCAGACGGACTAGCCAAAAACATTCAGTACTTC. This encodes CASSPDGLAKNIQYF.

A remark on this clone: Distinct nucleotide sequences in the sample also encode this CDR3. The rearrangement links TRBV4-1 to TRBJ2-5, with 8 bases aligning to TRBD1. The CDR3 spans 14 residues. The trim removed 2 bases at V and 2 bases at J, leaving 1 base unmatched. Germline V gives CDR1 MGHRA, CDR2 YSYEKL. This CDR3 reads CASSQRQGQETQYF. CDR3 DNA sequence: TGCGCCAGCAGCCAAAGACAGGGGCAAGAGACCCAGTACTTC.

The chain employs TRBV29-1 and TRBJ2-7; D possibly corresponds to TRBD1 (5 bases). The germline gives CDR1 SQVTM, CDR2 ANQGSEA. The V end lost 7 bases, the J end lost 6 bases, and 13 bases lay between the germline ends. This CDR3 spans 11 amino acids. The CDR3 sequence is CSASTGFEQYF. Here the CDR3 DNA reads TGCAGCGCCTCAACAGGTTTCGAGCAGTACTTC.

V and J are TRBV5-1 and TRBJ2-5, with a possible D match to TRBD1 (6 bases). CDR1 SGHRS and CDR2 YFSETQ come from the germline V gene. There are 11 residues in the CDR3. V lost 7 bases, J lost 5 bases, and 9 bases lay in between. In nucleotides, the CDR3 is TGCGCCAGCCGCGACAGGGAGACCCAGTACTTC. This translates into CASRDRETQYF.

This clone was recorded once. The gene calls are TRBV15 and TRBJ2-3; TRBD2 might be the D (6 bases). This CDR3 has 11 amino acids. Trimming shortened V by 8 bases and J by 7 bases, and 10 bases separated the two germline ends. Germline V gene sequence: CDR1 LNHNV, CDR2 YYDKDF (reference sequence). The DNA for the CDR3 is TGTGCCACCTCGGCGGGGAATACGCAGTATTTT. Translation: CATSAGNTQYF. Full variable domain (rest looked up from reference TRBV15 and TRBJ2-3): DAMVIQNPRYQVTQFGKPVTLSCSQTLNHNVMYWYQQKSSQAPKLLFHYYDKDFNNEADTPDNFQSRRPNTSFCFLDIRSPGLGDTAMYLCATSAGNTQYFGPGTRLTVL.

J is TRBJ1-3 and V is TRBV6-6; D not resolved. The germline gives CDR1 MNHNY, CDR2 SVGAGI (reference sequence). The V end was cut by 1 base, the J end by 1 base, with 8 bases between. The CDR3 is made up of 15 amino acids. The CDR3 nucleotides are TGTGCCAGCAGTTACTTTGGGGAATCTGGAAACACCATATATTTT. Encoded protein: CASSYFGESGNTIYF.

This clone has a handful of counts. This specimen includes other DNA sequences encoding the same CDR3. The chain carries TRBV5-1 and TRBJ1-1; the D is unclear. Trimming took off 0 bases at V and 7 bases at J, with 7 bases between the two ends. Germline CDR1 reads SGHRS; CDR2 reads YFSETQ. The CDR3 is 12 residues long. In DNA form, the CDR3 reads TGCGCCAGCAGCTTGGGTAGCAATGAAGCTTTCTTT. Translating gives CASSLGSNEAFF.

The chain combines TRBV7-8 with TRBJ2-5; D remains unclear. Trimming took 5 bases from V and 5 from J, leaving 15 bases between them. The CDR3 consists of 14 residues. The germline gives CDR1 SGHVS, CDR2 FQNEAQ. The CDR3 DNA reads as TGTGCCAGCAGCCTCCTCAATATCGAGGAGACCCAGTACTTC. As protein: CASSLLNIEETQYF.

This clone was found once. The V gene is TRBV30, the J gene TRBJ2-1; unclear D gene. The CDR3 is made up of 11 amino acids. With 3 bases removed from V and 3 bases from J, the gap between germline ends came to 3 bases. Per germline, CDR1 GTSNPN and CDR2 SVGIG (reference sequence). CDR3 DNA sequence: TGTGCCTGGAGACACTACAATGAGCAGTTCTTC. Translating gives CAWRHYNEQFF.

The chain is built from TRBV2 and TRBJ2-7; D is uncertain. Trimming stripped 7 bases from V and 4 bases from J, with 11 bases between. CDR1 and CDR2 (germline): SNHLY, FYNNEI. This CDR3 is built from 12 residues. The CDR3 spells CASMNPGYEQYF. In nucleotides, the CDR3 is TGTGCCAGCATGAATCCAGGATACGAGCAGTACTTC. Complete variable domain (other parts from reference TRBV2 and TRBJ2-7): EPEVTQTPSHQVTQMGQEVILRCVPISNHLYFYWYRQILGQKVEFLVSFYNNEISEKSEIFDDQFSVERPDGSNFTLKIRSTKLEDSAMYFCASMNPGYEQYFGPGTRLTVT.

The chain uses TRBV9 and TRBJ1-1; D unresolved. CDR1 is SGDLS and CDR2 is YYNGEE in the germline V gene. V was shortened by 0 bases and J by 4 bases, with 10 bases between the two germline ends. CDR3 size: 14 residues. DNA of the CDR3: TGTGCCAGCAGCGTAGCTACGGGGATCACTGAAGCTTTCTTT. It encodes CASSVATGITEAFF.

The genes are TRBV4-3 and TRBJ2-1; 7 nucleotides match TRBD2. Germline V gives CDR1 LGHNA, CDR2 YSLEER. There are 16 residues in the CDR3. J gave up 4 bases and V 0 bases, and 6 bases lay outside the gene matches. CDR3 amino acids: CASSQESGTKYNEQFF. The CDR3 bases are TGCGCCAGCAGCCAAGAGAGCGGGACCAAATACAATGAGCAGTTCTTC.

The genes are TRBV7-9 and TRBJ2-1; a weak D match, TRBD2 (6 bases). There are 16 residues in the CDR3. CDR1 is SEHNR and CDR2 is FQNEAQ in the germline V gene (reference sequence). V was cut by 5 bases and J by 2 bases, with 16 bases left in between. CDR3 in amino acids: CASSPGEAAAYNEQFF. In DNA, the CDR3 is TGTGCCAGCAGCCCCGGGGAGGCTGCCGCCTACAATGAGCAGTTCTTC.

The chain joins TRBV9 to TRBJ2-7; D assignment may be TRBD1 or TRBD2 (6 bases each). The V gene's germline CDR1 is SGDLS and CDR2 YYNGEE. With 4 bases removed from V and 3 bases from J, the gap between germline ends came to 14 bases. The CDR3 runs to 14 residues. CDR3 amino acids: CASSIDGGNYEQYF. Here the CDR3 DNA reads TGTGCCAGCAGCATCGACGGGGGCAACTACGAGCAGTACTTC.

This sequence joins TRBV5-1 and TRBJ2-7, with 12 bases matching TRBD2. V lost 3 bases to trimming and J lost 4 bases; unmatched junction nucleotides: 11. The CDR3 contains 17 residues. Looked up from germline, CDR1 is SGHRS and CDR2 is YFSETQ. CDR3 nucleotide sequence: TGCGCCAGCAGCTGGGAGGAACTAGCGGGAGGTATATACGAGCAGTACTTC. It yields the protein CASSWEELAGGIYEQYF.

The J gene is TRBJ2-3, the V gene TRBV5-6; TRBD1 might be the D (7 bases). Trimming took off 0 bases at V and 7 bases at J, with 15 bases between the two ends. Germline-derived CDR1 and CDR2 are SGHDT and YYEEEE. The CDR3 contains 15 residues. This CDR3 is CASSLVEGAINTQYF. The CDR3 region has the DNA TGTGCCAGCAGCTTGGTGGAGGGGGCGATTAATACGCAGTATTTT.